The clone carrying this T cell receptor (beta chain) occurred many times. Its antigen is still unknown. This entry is derived from a study of T cells in Graves' hyperthyroidism and ophthalmopathy. No progression to ophthalmopathy during 18 months of follow-up defined stable disease. These patients, aged 18 to 65, had recently diagnosed hyperthyroidism lasting under 2 months. Regions amplified from RNA transcripts were the TCR beta CDR3 regions. The HTBI primer set drove a first-round RT-PCR of the TCR CDR3. TCRdb reprocessed the multiplex PCR reads via MiXCR and lists one record per CDR3 protein. The sample lists 350,000 to 400,000 distinct CDR3 sequences; approximately 15% were seen once. Whole-study findings and limits: The blood repertoire included most of the expanded thyroid clonotypes above 0.001. Ophthalmopathy cases were set apart from stable hyperthyroidism by a 13 V-J model.

This sequence originates from a woman aged 60-70 years with Graves' hyperthyroidism. Material for sequencing was blood.

CDR3 region: CASSFLSDTQYF. The CDR3 bases are TGTGCCAGCAGTTTTCTTTCAGATACGCAGTATTTT. The chain is built from TRBV12-3 or TRBV12-4 and TRBJ2-3; D gene ambiguous. The CDR3 sequence is 12 residues long. V was pared by 3 bases and J by 4 bases, with 5 bases between.